These T cell receptor beta chains were read from a single sample in a study of T cell changes during pregnancy in multiple sclerosis. The data were produced by immunoSEQ multiplex PCR, yet TCRdb's version contains in-frame clones alone and is incomplete. The profile shows under 40,000 clones, more than 75% of them singletons. The material was peripheral blood, obtained in the third trimester of pregnancy. The receptors stem from a female donor in good health, enrolled as a control in a pregnancy study. Both conserved end residues are trimmed from each CDR3. Clone sizes are given selectively: once, few, many, or a class where the clone is expanded.

v_gene: TRBV6-5; abundance: -; CDR3aa: ASGGIDNEKLF
v_gene: TRBV6-6; abundance: -; CDR3aa: ASSYRDREDTQY
v_gene: TRBV19; abundance: once; CDR3aa: ASSTSGGYEQY
v_gene: TRBV9; abundance: -; CDR3aa: ASSEAGGVGELF
v_gene: TRBV7-2; abundance: -; CDR3aa: ASSRAPALAGVAYEQY
v_gene: TRBV28; abundance: -; CDR3aa: ASSLCKSEGPKQVDTQY
v_gene: TRBV5-1; abundance: -; CDR3aa: ASGDDRDEQY
v_gene: TRBV27; abundance: -; CDR3aa: ASSLDSSGRGTGGYT
v_gene: TRBV4-1; abundance: -; CDR3aa: ASSRERGEQY
v_gene: TRBV7-2; abundance: -; CDR3aa: ASQVGLAGKADTQY
v_gene: TRBV20-1; abundance: -; CDR3aa: SASGEETQY
v_gene: TRBV5-1; abundance: -; CDR3aa: ASSLADRTPLH
v_gene: TRBV6-4; abundance: -; CDR3aa: ASSILAGEPRETQY
v_gene: TRBV19; abundance: -; CDR3aa: ASSIDQQTNQPQH
v_gene: TRBV5-6; abundance: -; CDR3aa: ASSGGLAGGPGYTGELF
v_gene: TRBV18; abundance: -; CDR3aa: ASSPLGGTDNGYT
v_gene: TRBV6-1; abundance: -; CDR3aa: ASSEGSGRVWN
v_gene: TRBV4-1; abundance: -; CDR3aa: ASSQVTGGGLNSPLH
v_gene: TRBV5-1; abundance: medium-sized; CDR3aa: ASSMSLSGGYT
v_gene: TRBV9; abundance: once; CDR3aa: ASSASGASGEQY
v_gene: TRBV4-3; abundance: -; CDR3aa: ASSPGTSGAHEQF
v_gene: TRBV5-1; abundance: -; CDR3aa: ASSVSGTSGGALPDTQY
v_gene: TRBV4-2; abundance: -; CDR3aa: ASSQDVWQATYNEQF
v_gene: TRBV27; abundance: -; CDR3aa: ASTRRQGRNSPLH
v_gene: TRBV11-2; abundance: once; CDR3aa: ASSRLVVGQTYNEQF
v_gene: TRBV7-2; abundance: -; CDR3aa: ASSSQGNEQF
v_gene: TRBV7-3; abundance: -; CDR3aa: ASSLSSGNEQF
v_gene: TRBV12-5; abundance: -; CDR3aa: ASGGAGRQY
v_gene: TRBV7-9; abundance: -; CDR3aa: ASSLLREREKLF
v_gene: TRBV21-1; abundance: -; CDR3aa: ASSKGKESYGYT
v_gene: TRBV7-2; abundance: -; CDR3aa: ASSTGRGYGYT
v_gene: TRBV6-4; abundance: medium-sized; CDR3aa: ASSELAGDTDTQY
v_gene: TRBV28; abundance: -; CDR3aa: ASSPGGLAPYNEQF
v_gene: TRBV28; abundance: -; CDR3aa: ASSPTGQGIYEQY
v_gene: TRBV18; abundance: -; CDR3aa: ASSPTTMLAGGSYEQY
v_gene: TRBV7-2; abundance: -; CDR3aa: ASSYTSGSKDTQY
v_gene: TRBV18; abundance: -; CDR3aa: ASSPLVVRVANTEAF
v_gene: TRBV11-1; abundance: -; CDR3aa: ASSPTSFGTDTQY
v_gene: TRBV5-1; abundance: once; CDR3aa: ASRRGGETQY
v_gene: TRBV7-9; abundance: once; CDR3aa: ASEASSHNEQF
v_gene: TRBV7-2; abundance: -; CDR3aa: ASSLVLAGGSTDTQY
v_gene: TRBV19; abundance: -; CDR3aa: ASSLQTGGADSAKNIQY
v_gene: TRBV5-4; abundance: -; CDR3aa: ASSLDGKMVSYNSPLH
v_gene: TRBV5-1; abundance: -; CDR3aa: ASSLGQGVDTGELF
v_gene: TRBV7-6; abundance: -; CDR3aa: ASSFYRDKLAKNIQY
v_gene: TRBV5-5; abundance: -; CDR3aa: ASSPYQGNQPQH
v_gene: TRBV11-1; abundance: -; CDR3aa: ASSLAEQGMLVEQY
v_gene: TRBV30; abundance: -; CDR3aa: AWSVRQPYEQY
v_gene: TRBV19; abundance: few; CDR3aa: ASSMTGNSPLH
v_gene: TRBV5-6; abundance: -; CDR3aa: ASSRPGGVVSTGELF
v_gene: TRBV5-1; abundance: -; CDR3aa: ASSSSGTGVEQY
v_gene: TRBV19; abundance: -; CDR3aa: ASSQGAGTGELF
v_gene: TRBV5-4; abundance: -; CDR3aa: ASSLQTSGRQNEQF
v_gene: TRBV5-4; abundance: -; CDR3aa: ASSLLWTGNTGELF
v_gene: TRBV18; abundance: -; CDR3aa: ASSLYTPGLAGGVSYNEQF
v_gene: TRBV9; abundance: -; CDR3aa: ASRGEASYEQY
v_gene: TRBV7-6; abundance: -; CDR3aa: ASSLISGVAGRDTEAF
v_gene: TRBV7-3; abundance: -; CDR3aa: ASSRTSGGSISYNEQF
v_gene: TRBV27; abundance: once; CDR3aa: ASRLTRDRGAGELF